This entry lists 21 T cell receptor beta chains sequenced from one sample in a study of T cells in Graves' hyperthyroidism and ophthalmopathy. RNA transcripts provided the source from which TCR beta CDR3 regions were amplified. With the HTBI primer set, the TCR CDR3 went through a first round of RT-PCR. Using its own MiXCR run on the multiplex PCR reads, TCRdb lists one record per CDR3 protein. The profile shows approximately 600,000 distinct CDR3 sequences, 20% of them singletons. The sequencing sample was made of blood. These TCRs come from a man aged 25 to 40 with Graves' ophthalmopathy.

This clonotype was detected many times. V and J are TRBV18 and TRBJ1-1, with 8 bases lining up with TRBD1. The germline V gene encodes CDR1 KGHSH and CDR2 LQKENI. This CDR3 has 13 residues. After removal of 8 bases from V and 0 bases from J, the junction contained 2 bases not matched to a gene. The CDR3 loop is CASDRGLNTEAFF. The CDR3 DNA follows: TGTGCCAGCGACAGGGGTTTGAACACTGAAGCTTTCTTT.

This clonotype appeared many times. The chain employs TRBV28 and TRBJ2-5; tentatively, D is TRBD1 (5 bases). The V gene lost 10 bases and the J gene lost 4 bases, with 25 bases spanning the gap. The germline V gene encodes CDR1 MDHEN and CDR2 SYDVKM. CDR3 size: 16 residues. In DNA, the CDR3 is TGTGCCACCGCGCGAGCAGGGCTCCGAGCTTCAGAGACCCAGTACTTC. This gives the protein CATARAGLRASETQYF.

This clonotype was counted ten times or more. The chain uses TRBV28 and TRBJ1-5; possible D gene TRBD1, 5 bases. The CDR3 has 15 residues. Per the germline V gene, CDR1 is MDHEN and CDR2 is SYDVKM. Deletions cut 6 bases from V and 7 bases from J, with 19 bases between. The CDR3: CASSPLPGSGQPQHF. CDR3 bases: TGTGCCAGCAGCCCACTTCCAGGGTCGGGGCAGCCCCAGCATTTT.

The chain links TRBV2 to TRBJ1-2; TRBD1 aligns across 9 bases. Germline CDR1 SNHLY, CDR2 FYNNEI. The CDR3 runs to 15 residues. The J segment lost 6 bases and the V segment lost 7 bases, leaving 12 bases of the junction unmatched. For the CDR3, the DNA is TGTGCCAGCACCGGAGGGACAGGGCACTCTAATGGCTACACCTTC. Translation gives CASTGGTGHSNGYTF. The complete variable domain, with remaining parts taken from reference TRBV2 and TRBJ1-2, reads EPEVTQTPSHQVTQMGQEVILRCVPISNHLYFYWYRQILGQKVEFLVSFYNNEISEKSEIFDDQFSVERPDGSNFTLKIRSTKLEDSAMYFCASTGGTGHSNGYTFGSGTRLTVV.

The chain joins TRBV29-1 to TRBJ1-4, with 8 bases that match TRBD1. The CDR3 has 13 residues. V trimming: 5 bases; J trimming: 10 bases; junction bases outside the gene matches: 9. Germline loops: CDR1 SQVTM, CDR2 ANQGSEA. The CDR3 DNA reads TGCAGCGTTTTCAGGGGGCTGGATGGAAAACTGTTTTTT. This sequence encodes CSVFRGLDGKLFF.

The chain employs TRBV4-1 and TRBJ2-2; D might be TRBD2 (6 bases). Looked up from germline, CDR1 is MGHRA and CDR2 is YSYEKL. V was cut by 4 bases and J by 1 base, with 16 bases left in between. The CDR3 length is 17 residues. CDR3 residues: CASSPHPGLKNTGELFF. CDR3 sequence (DNA): TGCGCCAGCAGCCCGCACCCGGGACTGAAGAACACCGGGGAGCTGTTTTTT.

This clonotype came up many times. The chain employs TRBV7-2 and TRBJ2-3; 12 positions agree with TRBD2. The CDR3 is 16 residues long. V was clipped by 2 bases and J by 5 bases; unmatched bases: 5. Germline V gene lookup returns CDR1 SGHTA and CDR2 FQGNSA. The CDR3 spells CASSLRLAGERDTQYF. The CDR3 DNA follows: TGTGCCAGCAGCTTACGACTAGCGGGAGAAAGAGATACGCAGTATTTT.

This clonotype was observed a few times. The CDR3 region has the DNA TGTGCCAGCAGCTTGGCAGCTAGGGACGGCTACGAGCAGTACTTC. Amino acids: CASSLAARDGYEQYF. This chain joins TRBV5-5 and TRBJ2-7, with D perhaps given as TRBD1 or TRBD2 (5 bases each). The germline V and J ends were trimmed by 0 bases and 3 bases, with 13 bases remaining between them. The length of the CDR3 is 15 residues. Germline values: CDR1 SGHKS, CDR2 YYEKEE (reference sequence). Complete variable domain (other parts from reference TRBV5-5 and TRBJ2-7): DAGVTQSPTHLIKTRGQQVTLRCSPISGHKSVSWYQQVLGQGPQFIFQYYEKEERGRGNFPDRFSARQFPNYSSELNVNALLLGDSALYLCASSLAARDGYEQYFGPGTRLTVT.

Ten or more counts support this clonotype. The chain carries TRBV20-1 and TRBJ1-6, with 8 bases lining up with TRBD1. The CDR3 is 15 residues long. V lost 0 bases and J lost 8; bases outside the gene matches: 6. Germline V gene lookup returns CDR1 DFQATT and CDR2 SNEGSKA (reference sequence). The CDR3 coding sequence is TGCAGTGCTAGAGATGGACAGGGAATATATTCACCCCTCCACTTT. This sequence encodes CSARDGQGIYSPLHF.

This clonotype was found many times. The J gene is TRBJ2-7, the V gene TRBV11-1; D gene uncertain. The CDR3 covers 13 residues. The germline V gene encodes CDR1 SGHAT and CDR2 FQDESV (reference sequence). V was shortened by 5 bases and J by 4 bases, with 12 bases between the two germline ends. The CDR3 DNA sequence: TGTGCCAGCAGCCCCGCGGCGGATTACGAGCAGTACTTC. Amino acid sequence: CASSPAADYEQYF.

This clonotype was detected many times. V usage is TRBV2 and J usage is TRBJ2-7; unclear D gene. The length of the CDR3 is 12 residues. Germline loops: CDR1 SNHLY, CDR2 FYNNEI. Between the trimmed V and J ends, which lost 4 bases and 1 base, there was a span of 5 bases. Here the CDR3 reads CASSVESYEQYF. The CDR3 DNA is TGTGCCAGCAGTGTAGAGTCCTACGAGCAGTACTTC.

This chain uses TRBV9 with TRBJ2-1; 11 bases line up with TRBD2. Germline CDR1 SGDLS, CDR2 YYNGEE. Losses at the gene ends were 3 bases for V and 3 bases for J; bases not matched to a gene: 5. This CDR3 has 16 amino acids. The CDR3 DNA reads TGTGCCAGCAGCGGGGTAGCGGGAGGGCGCTACAATGAGCAGTTCTTC. This encodes CASSGVAGGRYNEQFF.

As for this clonotype: Sequence at one end of the junction differs from germline and may be a read error. The chain uses TRBV6-5 and TRBJ2-2, with TRBD2 matching over 7 bases. Germline loops: CDR1 MNHEY, CDR2 SVGAGI. This CDR3 region has 18 residues. CDR3 bases: TGTGCCAGCAGTTATAGTCTAGCGGAGGGGAAGAACACCGGGGGGCTGTTTTTT. Translating it yields CASSYSLAEGKNTGGLFF.

V and J are TRBV14 and TRBJ2-7; D is unresolved. The CDR3 sequence is 16 residues long. Germline V gene sequence: CDR1 SGHDN, CDR2 FVKESK. Trimming pared 0 bases from V and 4 bases from J, leaving 16 bases between. CDR3 bases: TGTGCCAGCAGCCAAGAACGGCTCGCAGCGCCGTACGAGCAGTACTTC. This codes for CASSQERLAAPYEQYF.

Here the CDR3 reads CASSYSSGRGSYEQYF. The CDR3 DNA reads TGTGCCAGCAGTTACTCAAGCGGGAGAGGATCCTACGAGCAGTACTTC. The chain has TRBV6-5 and TRBJ2-7; TRBD2 aligns across 8 bases. The V segment lost 0 bases and the J segment 1 base; nucleotides outside the gene matches: 5. CDR1 is MNHEY, CDR2 SVGAGI, per germline. The CDR3 loop spans 16 amino acids.

The rearrangement uses TRBV11-2 and TRBJ2-6; TRBD1 agrees at 10 bases. Trimming cost V 1 base and J 0 bases; bases outside gene matches: 3. The length of the CDR3 is 18 residues. Germline V lookup: CDR1 SGHAT, CDR2 FQNNGV. The CDR3 protein is CASSLGDRGRSGANVLTF. DNA for the CDR3: TGTGCCAGCAGCTTAGGGGACAGGGGTCGCTCTGGGGCCAACGTCCTGACTTTC.

The V call is TRBV5-1, the J call TRBJ2-2; D tentatively reads TRBD1 or TRBD2 (5 bases each). Germline CDR1 reads SGHRS; CDR2 reads YFSETQ. The CDR3 length is 15 residues. Between the trimmed V and J ends, which lost 0 bases and 7 bases, there was a span of 13 bases. The CDR3 loop is CASSLAGTPDGELFF. The CDR3 DNA reads as TGCGCCAGCAGCTTGGCGGGGACCCCAGACGGGGAGCTGTTTTTT.

J is TRBJ2-4 and V is TRBV6-1; the D is unclear. Trimming removed 4 bases at V and 0 bases at J, with 10 bases between. Germline V gene lookup returns CDR1 MNHNS and CDR2 SASEGT. This CDR3 is 15 amino acids long. CDR3 sequence reads: CASSAQSAAKNIQYF. CDR3 nucleotide sequence: TGTGCCAGCAGTGCGCAGTCAGCAGCCAAAAACATTCAGTACTTC.

The chain carries TRBV29-1 and TRBJ2-2; D call uncertain. V lost 4 bases to trimming and J lost 2 bases, with 8 bases between them. The germline CDR1 and CDR2 sequences are SQVTM and ANQGSEA. The CDR3 is made up of 13 amino acids. CDR3 bases: TGCAGCGTTGGCTCCCCCAACACCGGGGAGCTGTTTTTT. Protein product: CSVGSPNTGELFF.

V is TRBV6-1 and J is TRBJ2-6; D remains unclear. V was pared by 6 bases and J by 4 bases, with 10 bases between. CDR1 is MNHNS, CDR2 SASEGT, per germline. This CDR3 spans 14 amino acids. The CDR3 region has the DNA TGTGCCAGCAGGCGTCGAGCCGGGGCCAACGTCCTGACTTTC. It yields the protein CASRRRAGANVLTF.

This clonotype was counted at least ten times. The V and J genes are TRBV2 and TRBJ2-7; D possibly corresponds to TRBD2 (5 bases). CDR3 length: 14 residues. V gave up 4 bases and J gave up 2 bases, with 12 bases separating them. Germline V gene lookup returns CDR1 SNHLY and CDR2 FYNNEI. The CDR3 DNA reads TGTGCCAGCAGTGGAGGGCCAGGAGCCTACGAGCAGTACTTC. Translating gives CASSGGPGAYEQYF. Full variable domain (remainder filled in from reference TRBV2 and TRBJ2-7): EPEVTQTPSHQVTQMGQEVILRCVPISNHLYFYWYRQILGQKVEFLVSFYNNEISEKSEIFDDQFSVERPDGSNFTLKIRSTKLEDSAMYFCASSGGPGAYEQYFGPGTRLTVT.